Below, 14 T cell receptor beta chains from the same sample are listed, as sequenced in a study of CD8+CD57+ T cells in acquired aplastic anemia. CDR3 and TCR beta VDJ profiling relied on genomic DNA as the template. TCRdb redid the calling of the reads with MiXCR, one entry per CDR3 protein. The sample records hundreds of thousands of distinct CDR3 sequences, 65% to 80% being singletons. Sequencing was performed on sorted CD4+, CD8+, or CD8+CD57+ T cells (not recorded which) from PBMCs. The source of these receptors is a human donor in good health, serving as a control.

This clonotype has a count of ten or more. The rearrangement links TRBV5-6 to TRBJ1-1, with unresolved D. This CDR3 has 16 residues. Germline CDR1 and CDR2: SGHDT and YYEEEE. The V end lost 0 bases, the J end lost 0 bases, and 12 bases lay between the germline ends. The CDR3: CASSLDRMVVNTEAFF. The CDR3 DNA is TGTGCCAGCAGCTTGGACCGGATGGTCGTGAACACTGAAGCTTTCTTT.

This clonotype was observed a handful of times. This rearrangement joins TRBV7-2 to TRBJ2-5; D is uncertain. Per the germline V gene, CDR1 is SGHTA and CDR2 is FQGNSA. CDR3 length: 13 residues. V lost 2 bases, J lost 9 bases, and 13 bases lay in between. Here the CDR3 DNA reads TGTGCCAGCAGCTTACTGCAGTATCAGCCCCAGTACTTC. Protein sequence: CASSLLQYQPQYF.

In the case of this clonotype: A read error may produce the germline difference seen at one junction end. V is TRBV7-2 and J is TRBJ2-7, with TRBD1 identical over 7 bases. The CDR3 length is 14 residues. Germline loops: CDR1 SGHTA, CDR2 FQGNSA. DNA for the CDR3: TGTGCCAGCAGCGCGGACAGGCACTACGAGCAGCACTACTTC. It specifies CASSADRHYEQHYF.

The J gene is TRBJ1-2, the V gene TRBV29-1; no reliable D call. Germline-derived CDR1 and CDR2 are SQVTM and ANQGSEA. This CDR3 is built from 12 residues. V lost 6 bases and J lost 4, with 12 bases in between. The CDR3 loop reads CSVNDGVYGYTF. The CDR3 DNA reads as TGCAGCGTGAATGACGGAGTCTATGGCTACACCTTC. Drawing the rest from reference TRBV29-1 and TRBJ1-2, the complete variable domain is SAVISQKPSRDICQRGTSLTIQCQVDSQVTMMFWYRQQPGQSLTLIATANQGSEATYESGFVIDKFPISRPNLTFSTLTVSNMSPEDSSIYLCSVNDGVYGYTFGSGTRLTVV.

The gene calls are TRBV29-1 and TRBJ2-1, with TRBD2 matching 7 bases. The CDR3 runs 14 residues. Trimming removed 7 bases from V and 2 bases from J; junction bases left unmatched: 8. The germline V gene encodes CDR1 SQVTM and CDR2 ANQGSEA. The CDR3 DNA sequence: TGCAGCGCTTTGACTAGCAAGGCCTACAATGAGCAGTTCTTC. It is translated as CSALTSKAYNEQFF.

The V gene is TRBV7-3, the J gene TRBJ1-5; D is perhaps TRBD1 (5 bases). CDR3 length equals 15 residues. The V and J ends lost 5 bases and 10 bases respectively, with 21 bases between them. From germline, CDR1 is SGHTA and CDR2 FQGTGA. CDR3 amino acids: CASSQAWDASQPQHF. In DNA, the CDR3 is TGTGCCAGCAGCCAAGCATGGGACGCAAGTCAACCCCAGCATTTT. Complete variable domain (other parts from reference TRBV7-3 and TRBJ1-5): GAGVSQTPSNKVTEKGKYVELRCDPISGHTALYWYRQSLGQGPEFLIYFQGTGAADDSGLPNDRFFAVRPEGSVSTLKIQRTERGDSAVYLCASSQAWDASQPQHFGDGTRLSIL.

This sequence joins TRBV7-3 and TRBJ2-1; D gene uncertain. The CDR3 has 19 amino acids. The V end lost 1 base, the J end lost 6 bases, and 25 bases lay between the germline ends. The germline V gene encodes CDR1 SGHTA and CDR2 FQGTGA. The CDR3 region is CASSLRASTYPDPTNEQFF. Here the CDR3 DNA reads TGTGCCAGCAGCTTAAGGGCGTCGACCTACCCCGACCCGACCAATGAGCAGTTCTTC.

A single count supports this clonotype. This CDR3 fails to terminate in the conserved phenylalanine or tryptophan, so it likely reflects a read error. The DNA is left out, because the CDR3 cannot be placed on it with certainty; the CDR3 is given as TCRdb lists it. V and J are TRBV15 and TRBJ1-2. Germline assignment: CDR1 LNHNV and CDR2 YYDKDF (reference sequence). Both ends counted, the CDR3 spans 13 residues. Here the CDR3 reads CATSIDREYGYNT.

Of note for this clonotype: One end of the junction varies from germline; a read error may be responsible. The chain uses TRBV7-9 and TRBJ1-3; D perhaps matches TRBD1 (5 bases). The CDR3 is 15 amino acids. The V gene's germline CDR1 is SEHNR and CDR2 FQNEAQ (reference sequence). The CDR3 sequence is CASSPVGGSGTTIYF. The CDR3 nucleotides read TGTGCCAGCAGCCCAGTTGGGGGGTCTGGAACCACCATATATTTT.

In DNA, the CDR3 is TGTGCCAGCGCAACTAGCTCCTACGAGCAGTACTTC. This codes for CASATSSYEQYF. The chain employs TRBV10-3 and TRBJ2-7; tentatively, D is TRBD2 (5 bases). In germline, CDR1 is ENHRY, CDR2 SYGVKD. The CDR3 totals 12 residues. Trimming stripped 10 bases from V and 0 bases from J, with 10 bases between.

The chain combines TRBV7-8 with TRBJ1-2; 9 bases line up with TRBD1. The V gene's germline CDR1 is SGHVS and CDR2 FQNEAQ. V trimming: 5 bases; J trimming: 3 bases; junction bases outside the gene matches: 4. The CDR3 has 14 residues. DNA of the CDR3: TGTGCCAGCAGCACCCGGGACAGGGACTATGGCTACACCTTC. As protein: CASSTRDRDYGYTF.

The CDR3 is CASSDPGTGVRYF. The CDR3 DNA reads TGTGCCAGCAGTGACCCCGGGACAGGGGTTAGGTACTTC. This sequence joins TRBV6-4 and TRBJ2-4, with TRBD1 matching 10 bases. V trimming: 2 bases; J trimming: 15 bases; junction bases outside the gene matches: 7. Germline-derived CDR1 and CDR2 are MRHNA and SNTAGT. The CDR3 runs 13 residues.

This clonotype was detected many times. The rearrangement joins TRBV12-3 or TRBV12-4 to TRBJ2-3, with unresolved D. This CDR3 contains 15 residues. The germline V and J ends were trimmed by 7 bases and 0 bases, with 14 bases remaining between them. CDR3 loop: CASTPPGTSTDTQYF. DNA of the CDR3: TGTGCCAGCACCCCCCCCGGTACTAGCACAGATACGCAGTATTTT.

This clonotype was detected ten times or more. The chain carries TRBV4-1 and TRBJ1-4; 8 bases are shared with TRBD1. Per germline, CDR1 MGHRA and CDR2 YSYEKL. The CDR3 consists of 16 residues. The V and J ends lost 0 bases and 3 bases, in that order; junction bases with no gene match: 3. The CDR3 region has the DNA TGCGCCAGCAGCCAAGACGGCAGGGGGCCTAATGAAAAACTGTTTTTT. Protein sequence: CASSQDGRGPNEKLFF.